What follows are 16 T cell receptor beta chains derived from one specimen sequenced in a study of vaccination and CD4 T cells after COVID-19. Their specific antigens are unknown. Treatment defined: approximately 9-day PBMC culture with coronavirus spike peptide pools or control peptides (ViraFEST assay). The Oncomine TCR Beta short-read assay was applied to DNA of cultured CD4+ T cells. TCRdb re-derived calls from the PCR reads in MiXCR, one entry per CDR3 protein. This sample carries some 20,000 distinct CDR3 sequences, 43% of them seen once, and the ten largest clones take 2.5% to 3.5%. Source: CD4+ T cells from blood, cultured in vitro, taken after SARS-CoV-2 vaccination. The origin of the receptors is a human donor who had recovered from COVID-19.

This chain's CDR3 is CASSFLLAGEHYEQYF. The CDR3 DNA is TGTGCCAGCAGCTTTTTACTAGCGGGTGAACACTACGAGCAGTACTTC. The gene calls are TRBV11-3 and TRBJ2-7; 9 bases are shared with TRBD2. The CDR3 loop spans 16 amino acids. V shed 3 bases and J 3 bases; nucleotides not matched to a gene: 9. Germline V gene sequence: CDR1 SGHNT, CDR2 YENEEA.

V is TRBV2 and J is TRBJ1-1; D possibly corresponds to TRBD1 (5 bases). The CDR3 runs 14 residues. Germline V gives CDR1 SNHLY, CDR2 FYNNEI. Trimming removed 4 bases from V and 1 base from J, with 10 bases in between. CDR3 sequence: CASSARTGNTEAFF. The CDR3 DNA reads TGTGCCAGCAGTGCAAGAACAGGGAACACTGAAGCTTTCTTT.

This CDR3 is CASSYRQGWGYTF. CDR3 DNA: TGTGCCAGCAGTTACCGACAGGGCTGGGGCTACACCTTC. The rearrangement links TRBV6-2 or TRBV6-3 to TRBJ1-2; 7 bases agree with TRBD1. V lost 2 bases, J lost 8 bases, and 5 bases stayed unmatched. Germline loops: CDR1 MNHEY, CDR2 SVGEGT. The CDR3 contains 13 residues.

The CDR3 region has the DNA TGTGCCAGCAGTTACTCGGGGGCTAGCGAGTCTGAGACCCAGTACTTC. Amino acids: CASSYSGASESETQYF. This sequence joins TRBV6-2 or TRBV6-3 and TRBJ2-5; perhaps D is TRBD1 or TRBD2 (6 bases each). Germline V gene lookup returns CDR1 MNHEY and CDR2 SVGEGT. V dropped 0 bases and J dropped 5 bases, with 16 bases sitting between them. The CDR3 runs to 16 residues.

This clonotype was counted only a few times. The chain carries TRBV20-1 and TRBJ1-2; no clear D. Trimming shortened V by 8 bases and J by 3 bases, and 13 bases separated the two germline ends. CDR3 length equals 12 residues. Germline V gene lookup returns CDR1 DFQATT and CDR2 SNEGSKA (reference sequence). The CDR3, as DNA: TGCAGTTGCGTCCGGCGGGACTATGGCTACACCTTC. Translated: CSCVRRDYGYTF.

This clonotype occurred a few times. CDR3 DNA: TGTGCCAGCAGCAAAGGGGCACCTACCTCCAACGAGCAGTACTTC. Protein product: CASSKGAPTSNEQYF. The rearrangement links TRBV21-1 to TRBJ2-7. TRBV21-1 is flagged as a pseudogene. This CDR3 region has 15 residues.

This clonotype was seen a single time. The chain combines TRBV11-3 with TRBJ2-5, with D hard to call. Per the germline V gene, CDR1 is SGHNT and CDR2 is YENEEA. With 6 bases removed from V and 0 bases from J, the gap between germline ends came to 14 bases. This CDR3 is 15 amino acids long. The CDR3: CASSFYSQYQETQYF. For the CDR3, the DNA is TGTGCCAGCAGTTTCTACAGTCAGTACCAAGAGACCCAGTACTTC.

This chain uses TRBV7-2 with TRBJ2-3, with 12 bases fitting TRBD2. This CDR3 contains 15 residues. Germline assignment: CDR1 SGHTA and CDR2 FQGNSA. Trimming cost V 11 bases and J 2 bases; bases outside gene matches: 8. CDR3 sequence reads: CAGRTSGIPTDTQYF. CDR3 in DNA: TGTGCCGGAAGGACTAGCGGGATCCCCACAGATACGCAGTATTTT.

This chain links TRBV5-1 with TRBJ2-3; D is unclear. The CDR3 covers 17 residues. Germline CDR1 SGHRS, CDR2 YFSETQ. With 0 bases removed from V and 5 bases from J, the gap between germline ends came to 19 bases. CDR3 in DNA: TGCGCCAGCAGCTTGGATATTGGGCCCATAAGAGGAGATACGCAGTATTTT. Protein product: CASSLDIGPIRGDTQYF.

There are a few counts of this clonotype. CDR3 nucleotides: TGTGCCAGCAGCCCGATCCAAGAGACCCAGTACTTC. The encoded protein is CASSPIQETQYF. The chain employs TRBV7-2 and TRBJ2-5; D is uncertain. Germline V gene sequence: CDR1 SGHTA, CDR2 FQGNSA. This CDR3 comprises 12 residues. V gave up 5 bases and J gave up 1 base, with 5 bases separating them.

The chain joins TRBV20-1 to TRBJ1-2, with 12 positions matching TRBD1. J lost 4 bases, V lost 0 bases, and 12 bases had no gene match. The CDR3 loop spans 18 amino acids. CDR1 and CDR2 (germline): DFQATT, SNEGSKA (reference sequence). This CDR3 is CSARDRRDRGLTSYGYTF. The CDR3 coding sequence is TGCAGTGCTAGAGATCGAAGGGACAGGGGGCTCACGAGCTATGGCTACACCTTC.

The chain joins TRBV12-3 or TRBV12-4 to TRBJ2-5; 9 bases fit TRBD2. Trimming cost V 6 bases and J 4 bases; bases outside gene matches: 6. The CDR3 is 14 amino acids. As DNA, the CDR3 is TGTGCCAGCAGCCGGGCGGGGGGGCGAGAGACCCAGTACTTC. Its translation: CASSRAGGRETQYF.

The chain joins TRBV25-1 to TRBJ2-5; D assignment may be TRBD1 or TRBD2 (5 bases each). V lost 1 base and J 4 bases, leaving 16 bases between the germline ends. The CDR3 is 16 residues long. The germline gives CDR1 MGHDK, CDR2 SYGVNS. The CDR3 bases are TGTGCCAGCAGTGAATTGGCAGGGCGGGTAGGAGAGACCCAGTACTTC. Translation gives CASSELAGRVGETQYF.

This clonotype showed up just a few times. The chain links TRBV19 to TRBJ2-3, with no clear D. Germline loops: CDR1 LNHDA, CDR2 SQIVND (reference sequence). This CDR3 has 13 residues. V was clipped by 0 bases and J by 6 bases, with 7 bases between them. CDR3 nucleotide sequence: TGTGCCAGTAGTATAGAGGCGACCGATACGCAGTATTTT. It encodes CASSIEATDTQYF.

This chain joins TRBV19 and TRBJ2-6; D uncertain. Trimming removed 6 bases at V and 4 bases at J, with 10 bases between. CDR1 LNHDA and CDR2 SQIVND come from the germline V gene (reference sequence). The CDR3 loop spans 14 amino acids. The CDR3 is CASRIPNGANVLTF. DNA for the CDR3: TGTGCCAGTAGAATACCGAACGGGGCCAACGTCCTGACTTTC.

The chain uses TRBV6-5 and TRBJ2-1; 8 bases are shared with TRBD2. V shed 0 bases and J 14 bases; nucleotides not matched to a gene: 0. This CDR3 is 11 amino acids long. In germline, CDR1 is MNHEY, CDR2 SVGAGI. The DNA for the CDR3 is TGTGCCAGCAGTTACTCGACTAGCGAGTTCTTC. Translation: CASSYSTSEFF.